This TCR beta chain is from a study of blood T cell repertoires in COVID-19. The table came from immunoSEQ multiplex PCR; TCRdb's copy has only in-frame clones and leaves some out. The sample includes more than 90,000 clones, around four fifths of them seen just once. Looked up from germline, CDR1 is SNHLY and CDR2 is FYNNEI. Trimming at V came to 3 bases and at J to 5 bases, leaving 2 bases not matched to a gene. The CDR3 sequence is 15 residues long. The chain employs TRBV2 and TRBJ1-4; TRBD1 matches at 11 bases. The origin of this receptor is a woman in her 70s with acute or convalescent COVID-19. Source material: peripheral blood. The CDR3 here is CASSDGDRGNEKLFF. The CDR3 bases are TGTGCCAGCAGTGACGGGGACAGGGGGAATGAAAAACTGTTTTTT.